Below are 28 T cell receptor beta chains sequenced from a single sample in a study of T-cell reconstitution after alpha-beta-depleted transplantation in children. Unique molecular identifiers were used to barcode this TCRbeta library. In TCRdb, the PCR reads were re-called with MiXCR into one record per CDR3 protein. The data contain around 680,000 distinct CDR3 sequences, 16% of them singletons. Sample: PBMCs from the stem cell graft donor, taken from the stem cell graft. The receptors derive from a human donor who donated a stem cell graft to a child with acute myeloid leukemia.

In this sample, this clonotype turned up many times. The genes are TRBV7-2 and TRBJ1-5, with 8 bases that match TRBD1. V was pared by 1 base and J by 6 bases, with 5 bases of the junction left unmatched. The CDR3 spans 15 residues. From germline, CDR1 is SGHTA and CDR2 FQGNSA. The CDR3 protein is CASSLVQGAGQPQHF. The CDR3 DNA reads as TGTGCCAGCAGCTTAGTTCAGGGGGCAGGTCAGCCCCAGCATTTT.

Many counts were recorded for this clonotype. The rearrangement uses TRBV24-1 and TRBJ2-5; D is ambiguous. The CDR3 contains 12 residues. Germline values: CDR1 KGHDR, CDR2 SFDVKD. V gave up 3 bases and J gave up 3 bases, with 4 bases separating them. The CDR3 here is CATSDSEETQYF. The CDR3 DNA is TGTGCCACCAGTGATAGCGAAGAGACCCAGTACTTC.

The V call is TRBV10-2, the J call TRBJ2-1; TRBD1 or TRBD2 may be the D gene (7 bases each). CDR3 length: 14 amino acids. V lost 10 bases, J lost 0 bases, and 13 bases lay in between. Germline V CDR1 and CDR2: WSHSY, SAAADI. The CDR3 reads CAIQGGSSYNEQFF. The CDR3 coding sequence is TGCGCCATCCAGGGGGGGAGCTCCTACAATGAGCAGTTCTTC.

This clonotype has a count of ten or more. In nucleotides, the CDR3 is TGTGCCAGCAGCTTGTACGGCTACAATGAGCAGTTCTTC. Amino acid sequence: CASSLYGYNEQFF. This chain uses TRBV27 with TRBJ2-1, with no clear D. There are 13 residues in the CDR3. CDR1 and CDR2 from the germline V gene are MNHEY and SMNVEV (reference sequence). Trimming stripped 6 bases from V and 3 bases from J, with 9 bases between.

The chain combines TRBV6-5 with TRBJ2-3; the D is unclear. Germline-derived CDR1 and CDR2 are MNHEY and SVGAGI. The V end was cut by 2 bases, the J end by 0 bases, with 15 bases between. The CDR3 is 17 amino acids. The CDR3 DNA reads TGTGCCAGCAGTTACGACTTTTTGGCAGCTAGCACAGATACGCAGTATTTT. Protein product: CASSYDFLAASTDTQYF.

The V call is TRBV10-3, the J call TRBJ2-5, with D possibly being TRBD2 (6 bases). The CDR3 totals 15 residues. Between the trimmed V and J ends, which lost 8 bases and 1 base, there was a span of 17 bases. Per the germline V gene, CDR1 is ENHRY and CDR2 is SYGVKD. CDR3 in DNA: TGTGCCATCGGGGAGGCAGTGGGGATCCAAGAGACCCAGTACTTC. Amino acids: CAIGEAVGIQETQYF.

J is TRBJ2-1 and V is TRBV12-3 or TRBV12-4; 7 bases match TRBD2. CDR3 length equals 13 residues. V shed 7 bases, J shed 15 bases, and the junction held 15 bases outside the gene matches. Written as DNA, the CDR3 is TGTGCCAGCAACCTAGGGAGGGACTTCAGGCGGTTCTTC. It specifies CASNLGRDFRRFF.

This clonotype was counted at least ten times. The chain is built from TRBV12-3 or TRBV12-4 and TRBJ1-5, with D possibly being TRBD1 (5 bases). V was pared by 2 bases and J by 3 bases, with 8 bases between. The CDR3 runs 14 residues. CDR3 amino acids: CASSLSRVNQPQHF. CDR3 nucleotides: TGTGCCAGCAGTTTAAGCAGGGTCAATCAGCCCCAGCATTTT.

This clonotype has at least ten counts. The CDR3 nucleotides are TGCAGCGTCCGGACTAACGGGAATCAGCCCCAGCATTTT. This sequence encodes CSVRTNGNQPQHF. The rearrangement joins TRBV29-1 to TRBJ1-5; no definite D call. The CDR3 has 13 residues. CDR1 and CDR2 from the germline V gene are SQVTM and ANQGSEA. V was trimmed by 6 bases and J by 4 bases, leaving 13 bases between them.

The chain carries TRBV20-1 and TRBJ2-1; TRBD2 might be the D (6 bases). The CDR3 totals 15 residues. Germline lookup yields CDR1 DFQATT and CDR2 SNEGSKA (reference sequence). The V end was cut by 0 bases, the J end by 2 bases, with 11 bases between. The chain's CDR3 is CSARDPGSPYNEQFF. As DNA, the CDR3 is TGCAGTGCTAGAGACCCCGGGAGTCCCTACAATGAGCAGTTCTTC.

The chain uses TRBV5-1 and TRBJ2-7; D uncertain. The ends were cut back, 0 bases at V and 6 bases at J, with 10 bases in the middle. There are 13 residues in the CDR3. Germline CDR1 reads SGHRS; CDR2 reads YFSETQ. As DNA, the CDR3 is TGCGCCAGCAGCTTGGACACCCATCGCGAGCAGTACGTC. Its translation is CASSLDTHREQYV.

The V and J genes are TRBV10-1 and TRBJ2-1, with D perhaps matching TRBD1 or TRBD2 (5 bases each). V lost 3 bases and J lost 5, with 8 bases in between. In germline, CDR1 is WNHNN, CDR2 SYGVQD (reference sequence). CDR3 size: 13 residues. The CDR3 here is CASSDRGDNEQFF. CDR3 coding DNA: TGCGCCAGCAGTGATCGGGGCGACAATGAGCAGTTCTTC.

This clonotype was observed once. The chain employs TRBV18 and TRBJ1-1, with D perhaps TRBD1 (5 bases). The CDR3 is made up of 13 amino acids. V lost 3 bases and J lost 7, with 12 bases in between. The germline V gene has CDR1 KGHSH and CDR2 LQKENI. Here the CDR3 reads CASSPGRSNEAFF. In DNA form, the CDR3 reads TGTGCCAGCTCACCGGGACGCAGCAATGAAGCTTTCTTT.

In its sample, this clonotype was seen many times. J is TRBJ2-3 and V is TRBV6-1; D is unclear. Trimming removed 6 bases from V and 2 bases from J, with 12 bases in between. This CDR3 has 14 amino acids. The V gene's germline CDR1 is MNHNS and CDR2 SASEGT. The CDR3 DNA follows: TGTGCCAGCAGACGTCGGCAGGACACAGATACGCAGTATTTT. Translating it yields CASRRRQDTDTQYF.

Only a few counts were recorded for this clonotype. The chain employs TRBV5-1 and TRBJ2-1; possibly TRBD1 for D (6 bases). The CDR3 covers 14 residues. V lost 0 bases to trimming and J lost 7 bases, with 11 bases between them. Germline V gives CDR1 SGHRS, CDR2 YFSETQ. This chain's CDR3 is CASSLARDINEQFF. CDR3 sequence (DNA): TGCGCCAGCAGCTTGGCCCGGGACATAAATGAGCAGTTCTTC.

This clonotype came up many times. The gene calls are TRBV15 and TRBJ1-6, with D maybe TRBD1 (6 bases). Germline CDR1 LNHNV, CDR2 YYDKDF (reference sequence). This CDR3 has 14 amino acids. V lost 5 bases and J lost 6, with 11 bases in between. For the CDR3, the DNA is TGTGCCACCAGCTGGGGGCTTAGTAATTCACCCCTCCACTTT. The encoded protein is CATSWGLSNSPLHF.

This clonotype was seen many times. The genes are TRBV29-1 and TRBJ1-1; the D gene is possibly TRBD1 (6 bases). Germline CDR1 and CDR2: SQVTM and ANQGSEA. V was pared by 4 bases and J by 8 bases, with 11 bases between. The CDR3 runs 11 residues. This chain's CDR3 is CSVGGGTEAFF. The CDR3 coding sequence is TGCAGCGTTGGGGGCGGGACAGAAGCTTTCTTT.

This clonotype has ten or more counts. This rearrangement joins TRBV6-1 to TRBJ1-1, with 8 bases lining up with TRBD1. Germline V gene data show CDR1 as MNHNS and CDR2 as SASEGT. V gave up 6 bases and J gave up 7 bases; unmatched junction bases: 10. The CDR3 loop spans 14 amino acids. The CDR3 loop reads CASSAPGQVLEAFF. For the CDR3, the DNA is TGTGCCAGCAGCGCACCGGGACAGGTCCTTGAAGCTTTCTTT.

This clonotype was detected many times. This chain joins TRBV6-2 or TRBV6-3 and TRBJ2-3; 10 bases line up with TRBD2. Germline V gene data show CDR1 as MNHEY and CDR2 as SVGEGT. Trimming cost V 5 bases and J 4 bases; bases outside gene matches: 9. CDR3 length: 16 residues. Written as DNA, the CDR3 is TGTGCCAGCAGTCCCCAAGCGGGGGGGCCCGCAGATACGCAGTATTTT. Its translation: CASSPQAGGPADTQYF.

This clonotype came up many times. The chain has TRBV4-2 and TRBJ2-5; possible D gene TRBD1, 5 bases. Germline assignment: CDR1 LGHNA and CDR2 YNFKEQ. The V end was cut by 0 bases, the J end by 5 bases, with 19 bases between. The CDR3 totals 17 residues. The CDR3 DNA sequence: TGTGCCAGCAGCCAAGATCCGCAGGGCAGTACTGGGGAGACCCAGTACTTC. It codes for CASSQDPQGSTGETQYF.

This clonotype was recorded at least ten times. The chain is built from TRBV20-1 and TRBJ2-2, with 12 bases that match TRBD2. CDR3 length: 17 amino acids. The V segment lost 3 bases and the J segment 2 bases; nucleotides outside the gene matches: 7. CDR1 is DFQATT and CDR2 is SNEGSKA in the germline V gene (reference sequence). This chain's CDR3 is CSASPLAGGPNTGELFF. The CDR3 nucleotides are TGCAGTGCTAGTCCTCTAGCGGGGGGGCCAAACACCGGGGAGCTGTTTTTT.

The sample holds many counts of this clonotype. The gene calls are TRBV20-1 and TRBJ2-1; 7 bases agree with TRBD2. This CDR3 spans 14 amino acids. The V segment lost 3 bases and the J segment 2 bases; nucleotides outside the gene matches: 4. In germline, CDR1 is DFQATT, CDR2 SNEGSKA (reference sequence). The CDR3 here is CSASGLAAYNEQFF. The CDR3, as DNA: TGCAGTGCTAGTGGGCTAGCGGCCTACAATGAGCAGTTCTTC.

The table lists this clonotype with a few counts. The rearrangement uses TRBV6-2 or TRBV6-3 and TRBJ2-7, with TRBD1 as a possible D gene (6 bases). The CDR3 extends over 13 amino acids. V dropped 8 bases and J dropped 0 bases, with 11 bases sitting between them. CDR1 MNHEY and CDR2 SVGEGT come from the germline V gene. This CDR3 reads CASEDSVSYEQYF. DNA for the CDR3: TGTGCCAGCGAGGACAGTGTCTCCTACGAGCAGTACTTC.

This clonotype was picked up a small number of times. The rearrangement links TRBV12-3 or TRBV12-4 to TRBJ1-2; D may be TRBD1 (5 bases). The CDR3 is made up of 13 amino acids. Trimming removed 5 bases from V and 5 bases from J, with 12 bases in between. For the CDR3, the DNA is TGTGCCAGCAGTAGACAGCAAGTTTATGGCTACACCTTC. Translating gives CASSRQQVYGYTF.

This clonotype was observed at least ten times. V is TRBV20-1 and J is TRBJ1-4; 9 bases align to TRBD1. This CDR3 contains 17 residues. V lost 3 bases to trimming and J lost 3 bases; unmatched junction nucleotides: 11. Germline CDR1 reads DFQATT; CDR2 reads SNEGSKA (reference sequence). The CDR3 DNA is TGCAGTGCTAGGGCGGGACAGGGTAGGGCCCCTAATGAAAAACTGTTTTTT. It is translated as CSARAGQGRAPNEKLFF.

The V call is TRBV7-2, the J call TRBJ1-1; maybe TRBD1 (6 bases). Per the germline V gene, CDR1 is SGHTA and CDR2 is FQGNSA. Trimming removed 4 bases at V and 1 base at J, with 13 bases between. The CDR3 totals 15 residues. The CDR3 DNA sequence: TGTGCCAGCAGCTCCCCGGGGGCACCGAACACTGAAGCTTTCTTT. This gives the protein CASSSPGAPNTEAFF.

This clonotype was observed many times. The rearrangement joins TRBV7-2 to TRBJ2-1; D not certain. CDR3 size: 16 residues. V lost 1 base to trimming and J lost 3 bases, with 13 bases between them. Germline V CDR1 and CDR2: SGHTA, FQGNSA. The CDR3 here is CASSLGSQPSYNEQFF. In DNA form, the CDR3 reads TGTGCCAGCAGCTTAGGAAGCCAGCCAAGCTACAATGAGCAGTTCTTC. The whole variable domain, filled in from reference TRBV7-2 and TRBJ2-1, reads GAGVSQSPSNKVTEKGKDVELRCDPISGHTALYWYRQSLGQGLEFLIYFQGNSAPDKSGLPSDRFSAERTGGSVSTLTIQRTQQEDSAVYLCASSLGSQPSYNEQFFGPGTRLTVL.

In its sample, this clonotype was seen many times. V usage is TRBV20-1 and J usage is TRBJ1-6, with 9 bases fitting TRBD1. This CDR3 spans 17 amino acids. CDR1 is DFQATT, CDR2 SNEGSKA, per germline (reference sequence). Trimming removed 3 bases from V and 3 bases from J; junction bases left unmatched: 9. The CDR3 spells CSARRTGTGSYNSPLHF. CDR3 nucleotides: TGCAGTGCTAGGAGGACCGGGACAGGGAGCTATAATTCACCCCTCCACTTT.